Listed here are 5 T cell receptor beta chains from one sample, sequenced in a study of shared clonotypes between healthy human individuals. Some clones are missing from TCRdb's copy, which holds only in-frame ones; the method was immunoSEQ multiplex PCR. This table has roughly 1,100,000 clones, 65% to 80% appearing once. The sequencing sample was made of memory CD4+ T cells sorted from blood. Subset noted: CD45RA-negative fraction. The receptors were gathered from a man between 18 and 29 years old in good health.

This clone has a single count. The chain employs TRBV5-1 and TRBJ2-6; D gene ambiguous. The ends were cut back, 0 bases at V and 1 base at J, with 14 bases in the middle. Germline V lookup: CDR1 SGHRS, CDR2 YFSETQ. The CDR3 spans 18 residues. CDR3 sequence (DNA): TGCGCCAGCAGCTTGGAGGCTTTTGGGGTTTCTGGGGCCAACGTCCTGACTTTC. Translated, it gives CASSLEAFGVSGANVLTF.

V usage is TRBV10-1 and J usage is TRBJ2-7; 7 bases match TRBD1. V dropped 7 bases and J dropped 2; count of bases not matched to a gene: 5. CDR3 length: 13 amino acids. Germline V gene sequence: CDR1 WNHNN, CDR2 SYGVQD (reference sequence). This chain's CDR3 is CASNGQEPYEQYF. DNA of the CDR3: TGCGCCAGCAACGGACAGGAACCCTACGAGCAGTACTTC.

This chain uses TRBV7-2 with TRBJ2-7; no reliable D call. Germline V gives CDR1 SGHTA, CDR2 FQGNSA. The CDR3 consists of 11 residues. V gave up 6 bases and J gave up 3 bases, with 6 bases separating them. CDR3 in amino acids: CASSGSYEQYF. The CDR3 DNA reads as TGTGCCAGCAGTGGAAGCTACGAGCAGTACTTC.

J is TRBJ2-3 and V is TRBV5-1, with D perhaps matching TRBD2 (5 bases). Germline CDR1 and CDR2: SGHRS and YFSETQ. The CDR3 is 15 residues long. Trimming took 0 bases from V and 1 from J, leaving 9 bases between them. CDR3 nucleotides: TGCGCCAGCAGCTTGGCCGAGAGGGGCACAGATACGCAGTATTTT. Amino acid sequence: CASSLAERGTDTQYF.

This rearrangement joins TRBV7-9 to TRBJ1-5; weak D call: TRBD1 (5 bases). In germline, CDR1 is SEHNR, CDR2 FQNEAQ (reference sequence). Between the trimmed V and J ends, which lost 5 bases and 3 bases, there was a span of 17 bases. CDR3 length equals 16 residues. CDR3: CASSPGAGMDNQPQHF. Written as DNA, the CDR3 is TGTGCCAGCAGCCCAGGAGCAGGGATGGACAATCAGCCCCAGCATTTT.